The 25 T cell receptor beta chains in this list originate from one sample, sequenced in a study of blood T cell repertoires in COVID-19. The data were produced by immunoSEQ multiplex PCR, yet TCRdb's version contains in-frame clones alone and is incomplete. The sample includes about 220,000 clones, more than 75% of them seen just once. The sequenced material came from peripheral blood. The receptors derive from a woman aged 70-85 years with COVID-19, enrolled during active disease.

This clone was detected once. This chain links TRBV5-4 with TRBJ2-3; 12 nucleotides align to TRBD1. CDR1 SGHNT and CDR2 YYREEE come from the germline V gene (reference sequence). The CDR3 loop spans 18 amino acids. V was pared by 4 bases and J by 5 bases, with 14 bases of the junction left unmatched. The CDR3 is CASSLGQGARGAGDTQYF. In DNA form, the CDR3 reads TGTGCCAGCAGCCTGGGACAGGGGGCGCGAGGAGCAGGAGATACGCAGTATTTT.

V is TRBV5-4 and J is TRBJ2-3, with 8 bases fitting TRBD2. Trimming took 4 bases from V and 2 from J; bases not matched to a gene: 6. The germline V gene encodes CDR1 SGHNT and CDR2 YYREEE (reference sequence). The CDR3 loop spans 15 amino acids. The CDR3: CASSMTSAVTDTQYF. As DNA, the CDR3 is TGTGCCAGCAGCATGACTAGCGCGGTCACAGATACGCAGTATTTT.

The chain recombines TRBV4-1 with TRBJ1-3; 7 nucleotides agree with TRBD1. V lost 1 base, J lost 0 bases, and 3 bases stayed unmatched. The germline V gene has CDR1 MGHRA and CDR2 YSYEKL. This CDR3 is built from 16 residues. For the CDR3, the DNA is TGCGCCAGCAGCCAAGTAGGGACAGTCTCTGGAAACACCATATATTTT. Translation gives CASSQVGTVSGNTIYF.

The chain uses TRBV5-4 and TRBJ2-3; 12 bases match TRBD2. This CDR3 is 16 amino acids long. The V segment lost 4 bases and the J segment 4 bases; nucleotides outside the gene matches: 7. The V gene's germline CDR1 is SGHNT and CDR2 YYREEE (reference sequence). The DNA for the CDR3 is TGTGCCAGCAGCCGAGCGACTAGCGGGAGATCAGATACGCAGTATTTT. Translated: CASSRATSGRSDTQYF.

The chain couples TRBV2 to TRBJ1-2; D gene ambiguous. The CDR3 contains 12 residues. Per the germline V gene, CDR1 is SNHLY and CDR2 is FYNNEI. Trimming pared 6 bases from V and 4 bases from J, leaving 9 bases between. CDR3 region: CASREDGYGYTF. In DNA, the CDR3 is TGTGCCAGCAGGGAGGACGGCTATGGCTACACCTTC.

This chain links TRBV28 with TRBJ2-7, with 7 bases lining up with TRBD1. The V and J ends lost 7 bases and 3 bases, in that order; junction bases with no gene match: 12. The CDR3 covers 15 residues. CDR1 is MDHEN and CDR2 is SYDVKM in the germline V gene. This chain's CDR3 is CASTFRQGMVYEQYF. The CDR3 bases are TGTGCCAGCACTTTTCGACAGGGTATGGTCTACGAGCAGTACTTC.

This clone occurred once. The genes are TRBV6-5 and TRBJ2-4, with 10 bases lining up with TRBD2. This CDR3 has 15 amino acids. The ends lost 6 bases at V and 7 bases at J; junction bases unmatched: 9. CDR1 MNHEY and CDR2 SVGAGI come from the germline V gene. CDR3 loop: CASSRRKTSGNIQYF. CDR3 DNA sequence: TGTGCCAGCAGCCGGCGGAAGACTAGCGGGAACATTCAGTACTTC.

CDR3 protein: CASSRQNEKLFF. In nucleotides, the CDR3 is TGTGCCAGCAGCCGCCAGAATGAAAAACTGTTTTTT. The genes are TRBV7-8 and TRBJ1-4; D ambiguous. Germline values: CDR1 SGHVS, CDR2 FQNEAQ. This CDR3 contains 12 residues. V lost 5 bases and J 5 bases, leaving 6 bases between the germline ends.

This chain links TRBV19 with TRBJ1-5; TRBD1 matches 9 bases. Trimming took 5 bases from V and 2 from J; bases not matched to a gene: 13. The CDR3 extends over 18 amino acids. From germline, CDR1 is LNHDA and CDR2 SQIVND (reference sequence). CDR3 sequence reads: CASSGTGGVLRGNQPQHF. The CDR3 region has the DNA TGTGCCAGTAGTGGAACAGGGGGCGTCTTGAGGGGCAATCAGCCCCAGCATTTT.

The V and J genes are TRBV10-1 and TRBJ2-2; TRBD2 might be the D (5 bases). Deletions cut 4 bases from V and 1 base from J, with 7 bases between. From germline, CDR1 is WNHNN and CDR2 SYGVQD (reference sequence). This CDR3 is built from 14 residues. DNA for the CDR3: TGCGCCAGCAGTGCCGGAGGGAACACCGGGGAGCTGTTTTTT. It encodes CASSAGGNTGELFF.

J is TRBJ2-5 and V is TRBV6-5, with D perhaps matching TRBD1 (5 bases). The CDR3 is made up of 15 amino acids. The ends were cut back, 0 bases at V and 2 bases at J, with 10 bases in the middle. Germline CDR1 and CDR2: MNHEY and SVGAGI. The CDR3 here is CASSYSGQGQETQYF. The CDR3 nucleotides read TGTGCCAGCAGTTACTCAGGGCAGGGACAAGAGACCCAGTACTTC.

This clone has only one observation. The chain employs TRBV6-5 and TRBJ2-5; D not resolved. The CDR3 spans 15 residues. The germline V and J ends were trimmed by 5 bases and 0 bases, with 13 bases remaining between them. Germline V gene lookup returns CDR1 MNHEY and CDR2 SVGAGI. The CDR3, as DNA: TGTGCCAGCAGTACCCTCATGAGGAACCAAGAGACCCAGTACTTC. Its translation: CASSTLMRNQETQYF.

The rearrangement links TRBV5-5 to TRBJ1-5; no definite D call. This CDR3 has 14 residues. Germline V gene data show CDR1 as SGHKS and CDR2 as YYEKEE (reference sequence). The V and J ends lost 2 bases and 7 bases respectively, with 13 bases between them. The CDR3, as DNA: TGTGCCAGCAGCTTTGTAGGCATGGGCCAGCCCCAGCATTTT. Protein sequence: CASSFVGMGQPQHF.

V gene TRBV2 combines with J gene TRBJ1-3; possibly TRBD1 for D (6 bases). The CDR3 totals 16 residues. Germline CDR1 SNHLY, CDR2 FYNNEI. The germline V and J ends were trimmed by 6 bases and 2 bases, with 17 bases remaining between them. The CDR3 nucleotides are TGTGCCAGCAGGGCCCCCCAGGGGAGTGCTGGAAACACCATATATTTT. Amino acids: CASRAPQGSAGNTIYF.

This rearrangement joins TRBV7-8 to TRBJ1-4; 8 bases line up with TRBD1. This CDR3 region has 14 residues. Germline V gene sequence: CDR1 SGHVS, CDR2 FQNEAQ. V shed 3 bases and J 8 bases; nucleotides not matched to a gene: 5. The CDR3 bases are TGTGCCAGCAGCTTCGGACAGGGAAGAGAAAAACTGTTTTTT. It is translated as CASSFGQGREKLFF.

The genes are TRBV3-1 (or the pseudogene TRBV3-2) and TRBJ2-4, with D possibly TRBD1 on 6 matching bases. Germline V gene lookup returns CDR1 LGHDT and CDR2 YNNKEL (reference sequence). V lost 2 bases to trimming and J lost 6 bases, with 8 bases between them. This CDR3 is built from 13 residues. The CDR3 DNA is TGTGCCAGCAGCCAACAGGGGCCAAACATTCAGTACTTC. As protein: CASSQQGPNIQYF.

V and J are TRBV18 and TRBJ2-7, with 9 bases lining up with TRBD1. Germline CDR1 KGHSH, CDR2 LQKENI. This CDR3 is 12 amino acids long. The V and J ends lost 3 bases and 12 bases, in that order; junction bases with no gene match: 6. CDR3 amino acids: CASSPTDRGVYF. CDR3 coding DNA: TGTGCCAGCTCACCTACGGACAGGGGAGTGTACTTC.

J is TRBJ2-7 and V is TRBV24-1; D is ambiguous. This CDR3 is built from 15 residues. The germline gives CDR1 KGHDR, CDR2 SFDVKD. The V gene lost 5 bases and the J gene lost 1 base, with 14 bases spanning the gap. This chain's CDR3 is CATSAGFALSYEQYF. As DNA, the CDR3 is TGTGCCACCAGTGCGGGTTTCGCCCTTTCCTACGAGCAGTACTTC.

The chain employs TRBV28 and TRBJ1-2; 9 bases map to TRBD1. CDR3 length equals 15 residues. Germline lookup yields CDR1 MDHEN and CDR2 SYDVKM. V dropped 6 bases and J dropped 5; count of bases not matched to a gene: 10. The CDR3, as DNA: TGTGCCAGCAGCCTCCCCACAGGGGGCGGGTATGGCTACACCTTC. This encodes CASSLPTGGGYGYTF.

The V call is TRBV24-1, the J call TRBJ2-1; perhaps TRBD2 as D (6 bases). CDR3 size: 14 residues. Germline V lookup: CDR1 KGHDR, CDR2 SFDVKD. V was cut by 7 bases and J by 8 bases, with 17 bases left in between. CDR3 in amino acids: CATSPSETRDEQFF. In DNA, the CDR3 is TGTGCCACCAGCCCTAGCGAGACACGGGATGAGCAGTTCTTC.

The chain is built from TRBV27 and TRBJ2-6; 7 nucleotides agree with TRBD1. The CDR3 spans 19 residues. V dropped 8 bases and J dropped 2; count of bases not matched to a gene: 18. Germline V lookup: CDR1 MNHEY, CDR2 SMNVEV (reference sequence). CDR3 loop: CASPCPGTEQSPGANVLTF. DNA of the CDR3: TGTGCCAGCCCCTGCCCCGGGACAGAACAAAGCCCTGGGGCCAACGTCCTGACTTTC. Filled out from reference TRBV27 and TRBJ2-6, the complete variable domain reads EAQVTQNPRYLITVTGKKLTVTCSQNMNHEYMSWYRQDPGLGLRQIYYSMNVEVTDKGDVPEGYKVSRKEKRNFPLILESPSPNQTSLYFCASPCPGTEQSPGANVLTFGAGSRLTVL.

This clone was seen only a few times. The chain joins TRBV2 to TRBJ1-1, with D unresolved. From germline, CDR1 is SNHLY and CDR2 FYNNEI. This CDR3 is built from 15 residues. Trimming took off 7 bases at V and 0 bases at J, with 15 bases between the two ends. CDR3 sequence (DNA): TGTGCCAGCACGGGAGGCGCCACGGTGAACACTGAAGCTTTCTTT. Residues: CASTGGATVNTEAFF.

CDR3 loop: CASSADRGLDIQYF. CDR3 bases: TGTGCCAGCAGTGCGGACAGGGGGTTGGACATTCAGTACTTC. The gene calls are TRBV2 and TRBJ2-4, with 10 bases that match TRBD1. V shed 4 bases, J shed 8 bases, and the junction held 5 bases outside the gene matches. The CDR3 contains 14 residues. Germline lookup yields CDR1 SNHLY and CDR2 FYNNEI.

This chain links TRBV30 with TRBJ2-1, with D perhaps TRBD2 (6 bases). Germline V gives CDR1 GTSNPN, CDR2 SVGIG (reference sequence). Trimming left V 3 bases short and J 5 bases short, with 14 bases between. The CDR3 is 14 residues long. The CDR3 DNA reads as TGTGCCTGGAGGAGCCTAGCGCCCAACAATGAGCAGTTCTTC. Translated, it gives CAWRSLAPNNEQFF.

The chain recombines TRBV6-2 or TRBV6-3 with TRBJ2-5, with TRBD1 matching 7 bases. After removal of 5 bases from V and 5 bases from J, the junction contained 8 bases not matched to a gene. This CDR3 has 14 residues. Germline V gives CDR1 MNHEY, CDR2 SVGEGT. CDR3 residues: CASSNGQVRETQYF. CDR3 bases: TGTGCCAGCAGTAATGGACAGGTCCGGGAGACCCAGTACTTC.